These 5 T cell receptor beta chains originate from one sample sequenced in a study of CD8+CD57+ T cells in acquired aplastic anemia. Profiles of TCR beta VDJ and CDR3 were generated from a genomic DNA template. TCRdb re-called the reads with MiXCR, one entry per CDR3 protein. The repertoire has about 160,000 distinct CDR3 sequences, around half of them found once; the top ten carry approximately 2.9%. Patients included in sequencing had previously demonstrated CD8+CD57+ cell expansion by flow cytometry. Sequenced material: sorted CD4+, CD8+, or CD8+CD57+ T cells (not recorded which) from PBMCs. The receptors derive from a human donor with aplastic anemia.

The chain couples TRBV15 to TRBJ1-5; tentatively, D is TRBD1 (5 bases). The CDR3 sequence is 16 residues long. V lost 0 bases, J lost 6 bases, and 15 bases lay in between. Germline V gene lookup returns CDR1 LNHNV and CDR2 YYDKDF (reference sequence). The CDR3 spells CATSRDWESGTQPQHF. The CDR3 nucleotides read TGTGCCACCAGCAGAGATTGGGAGTCGGGGACTCAGCCCCAGCATTTT.

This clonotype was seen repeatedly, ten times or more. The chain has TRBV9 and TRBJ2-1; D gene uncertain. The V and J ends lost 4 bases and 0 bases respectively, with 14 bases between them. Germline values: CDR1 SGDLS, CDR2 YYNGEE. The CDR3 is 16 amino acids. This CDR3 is CASSPLRETSYNEQFF. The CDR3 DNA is TGTGCCAGCAGCCCCCTTAGGGAAACCTCCTACAATGAGCAGTTCTTC.

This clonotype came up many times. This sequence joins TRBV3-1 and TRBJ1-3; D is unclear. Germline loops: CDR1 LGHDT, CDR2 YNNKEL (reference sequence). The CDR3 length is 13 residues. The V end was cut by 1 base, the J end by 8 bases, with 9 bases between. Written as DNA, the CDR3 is TGTGCCAGCAGCCAAGGGCGACGCGACACCATATATTTT. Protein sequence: CASSQGRRDTIYF.

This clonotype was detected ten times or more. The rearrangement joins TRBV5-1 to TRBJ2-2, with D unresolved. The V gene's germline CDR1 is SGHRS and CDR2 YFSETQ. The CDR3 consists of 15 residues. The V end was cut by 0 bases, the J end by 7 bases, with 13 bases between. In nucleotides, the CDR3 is TGCGCCAGCAGCTTGGAAATCGGGCAGAACGGGGAGCTGTTTTTT. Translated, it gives CASSLEIGQNGELFF. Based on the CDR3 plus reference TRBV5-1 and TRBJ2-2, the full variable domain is KAGVTQTPRYLIKTRGQQVTLSCSPISGHRSVSWYQQTPGQGLQFLFEYFSETQRNKGNFPGRFSGRQFSNSRSEMNVSTLELGDSALYLCASSLEIGQNGELFFGEGSRLTVL.

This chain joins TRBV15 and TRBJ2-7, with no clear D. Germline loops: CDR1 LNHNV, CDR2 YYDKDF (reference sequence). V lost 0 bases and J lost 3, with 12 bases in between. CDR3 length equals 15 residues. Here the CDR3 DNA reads TGTGCCACCAGCAGAGATCGGGCAACAAGCTACGAGCAGTACTTC. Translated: CATSRDRATSYEQYF.